This T cell receptor beta chain stems from a study of molecular identifiers for immune sequencing clone quantification. TCRdb used MiXCR to reprocess the PCR reads, holding one entry per CDR3 protein. The sample comprises about 320,000 distinct CDR3 sequences, roughly 24% of which are singletons, and 0.74% rests with the top ten. Trimming removed 2 bases from V and 9 bases from J, with 20 bases in between. Germline V gene lookup returns CDR1 GTSNPN and CDR2 SVGIG (reference sequence). The CDR3 sequence is 15 residues long. The chain employs TRBV30 and TRBJ2-1; D remains unclear. Sample: naive CD8+ T cells from blood, with Jurkat cell RNA spiked in. Specified subset: FACS-sorted CD8+CD4-CCR7+CD45RA+ naive T cells. This clonotype originated in a human donor in good health. Some libraries in this study had Jurkat cell RNA spiked in. The DNA for the CDR3 is TGTGCCTGGAGTTACGCGGCCATAACTAAACCTGAGCAGTTCTTC. Protein: CAWSYAAITKPEQFF.